This TCR beta chain was retrieved from a study of blood T cell repertoires in COVID-19. Whole-study context: Both acute and convalescent COVID-19 samples were obtained from the United States, Italy and Spain. Sources were T cells, B-cell-depleted T cells, or PBMCs; the material itself was cDNA or gDNA.

Germline V CDR1 and CDR2: SGHAT, FQNNGV. Unmatched junction bases numbered 12, after V lost 3 bases and J lost 9 bases. The CDR3 is 16 amino acids. Seattle researchers signed up patients amid active infection and tracked them longitudinally. Study processing details: Reference gene primer amplification in the assay estimated nucleated cell counts. TCRdb's copy holds only in-frame clones and misses some; the assay was immunoSEQ multiplex PCR. That table is the source of V, J and clone size, and D and trimming were worked out from the DNA. This sample has 250,000 to 300,000 clones, with about nine tenths found just once.

The sample was peripheral blood. This TCR was recovered from a woman aged 45-65 years with COVID-19, enrolled during active disease. This rearrangement joins TRBV11-2 to TRBJ2-1, with 9 bases fitting TRBD1. In nucleotides, the CDR3 is TGTGCCAGCAGCTTCCGGGACAGGGCGCTTGGGGGTGAGCAGTTCTTC. Its translation: CASSFRDRALGGEQFF.